This passage covers 27 T cell receptor beta chains from one sample sequenced in a study of blood T cell repertoires in COVID-19. Sequencing used immunoSEQ multiplex PCR; TCRdb keeps in-frame clones, though not all of them. The sample lists some 110,000 clones, 65% to 80% seen once, with approximately 19% in the top ten. Specimen: peripheral blood. The receptors were sampled from a woman in her 70s with acute or convalescent COVID-19.

The genes are TRBV18 and TRBJ2-7; 7 bases map to TRBD1. The CDR3 runs 16 residues. Germline V gene sequence: CDR1 KGHSH, CDR2 LQKENI. The junction had 13 bases not matched to a gene; V was cut back by 3 bases and J by 5 bases. The CDR3 loop is CASSPSTTGSGHEQYF. DNA of the CDR3: TGTGCCAGCTCACCCTCAACGACAGGGTCGGGTCACGAGCAGTACTTC. Drawing the rest from reference TRBV18 and TRBJ2-7, the complete variable domain is NAGVMQNPRHLVRRRGQEARLRCSPMKGHSHVYWYRQLPEEGLKFMVYLQKENIIDESGMPKERFSAEFPKEGPSILRIQQVVRGDSAAYFCASSPSTTGSGHEQYFGPGTRLTVT.

The chain couples TRBV7-6 to TRBJ1-5; D perhaps matches TRBD1 (6 bases). The CDR3 totals 18 residues. Trimming took off 0 bases at V and 4 bases at J, with 19 bases between the two ends. CDR1 is SGHVS and CDR2 is FNYEAQ in the germline V gene. This CDR3 reads CASSLAPPGGQPNQPQHF. In nucleotides, the CDR3 is TGTGCCAGCAGCTTAGCTCCCCCCGGAGGACAGCCAAATCAGCCCCAGCATTTT. Variable domain in full (rest from reference TRBV7-6 and TRBJ1-5): GAGVSQSPRYKVTKRGQDVALRCDPISGHVSLYWYRQALGQGPEFLTYFNYEAQQDKSGLPNDRFSAERPEGSISTLTIQRTEQRDSAMYRCASSLAPPGGQPNQPQHFGDGTRLSIL.

This sequence joins TRBV5-1 and TRBJ1-1, with a possible D match to TRBD1 (6 bases). Germline CDR1 is SGHRS and CDR2 is YFSETQ. Trimming left V 4 bases short and J 4 bases short, with 17 bases between. This CDR3 comprises 15 residues. CDR3 bases: TGCGCCAGCAGCCCGGTGGTGGGGGCTAGCACTGAAGCTTTCTTT. Amino acid sequence: CASSPVVGASTEAFF.

This chain joins TRBV7-6 and TRBJ2-1; D is possibly TRBD1 (6 bases). The CDR3 spans 14 residues. Looked up from germline, CDR1 is SGHVS and CDR2 is FNYEAQ. V gave up 1 base and J gave up 7 bases, with 11 bases separating them. This chain's CDR3 is CASSLEGDLNEQFF. The CDR3 bases are TGTGCCAGCAGCTTAGAGGGGGATCTGAATGAGCAGTTCTTC.

This chain's CDR3 is CATSQAGRINTGELFF. CDR3 DNA: TGTGCCACCAGCCAAGCGGGGAGGATTAACACCGGGGAGCTGTTTTTT. This chain connects TRBV24-1 to TRBJ2-2, with TRBD2 matching over 7 bases. Germline V gene sequence: CDR1 KGHDR, CDR2 SFDVKD. V was clipped by 7 bases and J by 2 bases; unmatched bases: 9. The CDR3 has 16 amino acids.

The V gene is TRBV27, the J gene TRBJ1-1, with 11 nucleotides matching TRBD1. Germline V gives CDR1 MNHEY, CDR2 SMNVEV (reference sequence). V trimming: 1 base; J trimming: 5 bases; junction bases outside the gene matches: 3. The CDR3 has 15 amino acids. The CDR3 nucleotides are TGTGCCAGCAGTTTATGGGGGACAGGGGGAACTGAAGCTTTCTTT. Translating it yields CASSLWGTGGTEAFF.

The CDR3 region is CASSLAGQGEAYEQYF. The CDR3 DNA reads TGTGCCAGCAGCTTAGCCGGACAGGGGGAAGCCTACGAGCAGTACTTC. V and J are TRBV7-2 and TRBJ2-7, with 10 bases aligning to TRBD1. The V segment lost 0 bases and the J segment 2 bases; nucleotides outside the gene matches: 4. This CDR3 contains 16 residues. CDR1 and CDR2 (germline): SGHTA, FQGNSA. The full variable domain, with the rest looked up from reference TRBV7-2 and TRBJ2-7, is GAGVSQSPSNKVTEKGKDVELRCDPISGHTALYWYRQSLGQGLEFLIYFQGNSAPDKSGLPSDRFSAERTGGSVSTLTIQRTQQEDSAVYLCASSLAGQGEAYEQYFGPGTRLTVT.

As concerns this clone: Other DNA sequences in the sample encode the same CDR3. The J gene is TRBJ1-1, the V gene TRBV5-1, with a weak D call TRBD1 (5 bases). V was cut by 2 bases and J by 5 bases, with 10 bases left in between. The CDR3 has 13 residues. CDR1 is SGHRS and CDR2 is YFSETQ in the germline V gene. The CDR3 DNA follows: TGCGCCAGCAGCTTTGGCGGGGGAACTGAAGCTTTCTTT. It encodes CASSFGGGTEAFF.

This chain uses TRBV5-1 with TRBJ2-3; no firm D call. The CDR3 runs 14 residues. V lost 4 bases and J 2 bases, leaving 11 bases between the germline ends. CDR1 and CDR2 from the germline V gene are SGHRS and YFSETQ. The CDR3 DNA follows: TGCGCCAGCAGCCGAGAAGCAAACACAGATACGCAGTATTTT. It is translated as CASSREANTDTQYF.

The chain links TRBV7-9 to TRBJ2-7; D possibly corresponds to TRBD2 (6 bases). The CDR3 loop spans 16 amino acids. Germline-derived CDR1 and CDR2 are SEHNR and FQNEAQ (reference sequence). Trimming left V 5 bases short and J 2 bases short, with 19 bases between. The CDR3 protein is CASSPPSGPLAYEQYF. The CDR3 bases are TGTGCCAGCAGCCCCCCAAGCGGGCCTTTGGCCTACGAGCAGTACTTC. Together with reference TRBV7-9 and TRBJ2-7, the CDR3 gives the full variable domain: DTGVSQNPRHKITKRGQNVTFRCDPISEHNRLYWYRQTLGQGPEFLTYFQNEAQLEKSRLLSDRFSAERPKGSFSTLEIQRTEQGDSAMYLCASSPPSGPLAYEQYFGPGTRLTVT.

The gene calls are TRBV3-1 (or the pseudogene TRBV3-2) and TRBJ2-7; 8 bases line up with TRBD1. The junction had 8 bases not matched to a gene; V was cut back by 4 bases and J by 3 bases. Germline CDR1 reads LGHDT; CDR2 reads YNNKEL (reference sequence). This CDR3 contains 15 residues. The CDR3 is CASSPRTGKVYEQYF. In DNA, the CDR3 is TGTGCCAGCAGCCCTCGGACAGGGAAAGTCTACGAGCAGTACTTC.

This clone was counted many times. The sample carries other DNA sequences with the same CDR3. The chain joins TRBV5-1 to TRBJ2-7; 8 bases map to TRBD2. V dropped 10 bases and J dropped 7; count of bases not matched to a gene: 22. Germline lookup yields CDR1 SGHRS and CDR2 YFSETQ. The CDR3 runs 16 residues. In nucleotides, the CDR3 is TGCGCCCGCTTGAGCCGTAGGGGGGGCCCGGGGGGGGAGCAGTACTTC. Translating gives CARLSRRGGPGGEQYF.

The V gene is TRBV7-9, the J gene TRBJ2-5, with D perhaps TRBD2 (6 bases). This CDR3 is built from 13 residues. V was shortened by 6 bases and J by 2 bases, with 10 bases between the two germline ends. Germline values: CDR1 SEHNR, CDR2 FQNEAQ (reference sequence). CDR3 sequence: CASRTGLQETQYF. In nucleotides, the CDR3 is TGTGCCAGCAGGACGGGACTGCAAGAGACCCAGTACTTC.

The chain uses TRBV7-9 and TRBJ2-5, with TRBD1 matching over 8 bases. This CDR3 contains 15 residues. CDR1 is SEHNR, CDR2 FQNEAQ, per germline (reference sequence). V gave up 3 bases and J gave up 1 base; unmatched junction bases: 4. This chain's CDR3 is CASSLRTGTQETQYF. CDR3 nucleotides: TGTGCCAGCAGCTTGCGGACAGGGACCCAAGAGACCCAGTACTTC.

V is TRBV19 and J is TRBJ2-1, with D maybe TRBD1 (5 bases). Germline values: CDR1 LNHDA, CDR2 SQIVND (reference sequence). The CDR3 is 14 residues long. V lost 3 bases and J lost 6, with 12 bases in between. The CDR3 protein is CASSILTASNEQFF. CDR3 sequence (DNA): TGTGCCAGTAGTATCCTGACAGCAAGCAATGAGCAGTTCTTC.

The rearrangement joins TRBV28 to TRBJ1-2, with D unresolved. Trimming stripped 4 bases from V and 4 bases from J, with 13 bases between. The CDR3 sequence is 14 residues long. The germline V gene encodes CDR1 MDHEN and CDR2 SYDVKM. CDR3 DNA sequence: TGTGCCAGCAGTTCCCCCGGGAGGTTCTATGGCTACACCTTC. This translates into CASSSPGRFYGYTF.

The chain is built from TRBV19 and TRBJ2-5; D might be TRBD2 (5 bases). Germline CDR1 and CDR2: LNHDA and SQIVND (reference sequence). The CDR3 covers 14 residues. Trimming took off 3 bases at V and 1 base at J, with 9 bases between the two ends. CDR3 amino acids: CASSMYGVQETQYF. CDR3 sequence (DNA): TGTGCCAGTAGTATGTACGGGGTCCAAGAGACCCAGTACTTC.

The J gene is TRBJ2-5, the V gene TRBV5-1; 10 nucleotides align to TRBD2. The CDR3 is 15 amino acids. Germline V gene data show CDR1 as SGHRS and CDR2 as YFSETQ. V shed 5 bases, J shed 1 base, and the junction held 5 bases outside the gene matches. As DNA, the CDR3 is TGCGCCAGCAGACCGCTAGCGGGGGTCCAAGAGACCCAGTACTTC. Translated: CASRPLAGVQETQYF. Full variable domain (missing parts from reference TRBV5-1 and TRBJ2-5): KAGVTQTPRYLIKTRGQQVTLSCSPISGHRSVSWYQQTPGQGLQFLFEYFSETQRNKGNFPGRFSGRQFSNSRSEMNVSTLELGDSALYLCASRPLAGVQETQYFGPGTRLLVL.

Only a few counts were recorded for this clone. The chain combines TRBV7-9 with TRBJ1-1, with D perhaps TRBD1 (6 bases). Germline V gene lookup returns CDR1 SEHNR and CDR2 FQNEAQ (reference sequence). V lost 1 base and J lost 7, with 13 bases in between. The CDR3 is 14 residues long. The CDR3 bases are TGTGCCAGCAGCTTAGGGGGACACATAAATGAAGCTTTCTTT. It encodes CASSLGGHINEAFF.

The rearrangement joins TRBV24-1 to TRBJ2-1, with TRBD2 matching over 11 bases. CDR3 length: 17 residues. V dropped 3 bases and J dropped 4; count of bases not matched to a gene: 7. Germline V CDR1 and CDR2: KGHDR, SFDVKD. The CDR3 coding sequence is TGTGCCACCAGTGATGCACAACTAGCGGGGGTATACAATGAGCAGTTCTTC. This gives the protein CATSDAQLAGVYNEQFF.

This clone was recorded only once. The chain combines TRBV9 with TRBJ2-1; weak D call: TRBD2 (5 bases). This CDR3 region has 15 residues. V lost 0 bases, J lost 6 bases, and 13 bases lay in between. CDR1 SGDLS and CDR2 YYNGEE come from the germline V gene. For the CDR3, the DNA is TGTGCCAGCAGCGTAGAGGCCGGGGAGTCCAATGAGCAGTTCTTC. Protein sequence: CASSVEAGESNEQFF.

V gene TRBV12-3 or TRBV12-4 combines with J gene TRBJ1-5; no clear D. V was shortened by 2 bases and J by 5 bases, with 4 bases between the two germline ends. The CDR3 loop spans 12 amino acids. The CDR3 DNA reads TGTGCCAGCAGTTTACATCATCAGCCCCAGCATTTT. Its protein product is CASSLHHQPQHF.

The genes are TRBV3-1 (or the pseudogene TRBV3-2) and TRBJ2-2; TRBD2 is a possible D gene (6 bases). The CDR3 contains 16 residues. The V and J ends lost 1 base and 6 bases respectively, with 15 bases between them. Germline-derived CDR1 and CDR2 are LGHDT and YNNKEL (reference sequence). CDR3 DNA sequence: TGTGCCAGCAGCCAAGGTGCGGGGACCCAATCCGGGGAGCTGTTTTTT. Protein sequence: CASSQGAGTQSGELFF.

The rearrangement joins TRBV13 to TRBJ1-1; no clear D. The CDR3 is 16 amino acids. The V gene lost 0 bases and the J gene lost 1 base, with 12 bases spanning the gap. Germline V gene lookup returns CDR1 PRHDT and CDR2 FYEKMQ (reference sequence). In DNA form, the CDR3 reads TGTGCCAGCAGCTTAGGCCTTAGCCAGAAGAACACTGAAGCTTTCTTT. Its protein is CASSLGLSQKNTEAFF.

The chain employs TRBV2 and TRBJ2-1, with TRBD1 as a possible D gene (6 bases). The CDR3 length is 13 residues. V was pared by 6 bases and J by 16 bases, with 22 bases between. Germline values: CDR1 SNHLY, CDR2 FYNNEI. In DNA form, the CDR3 reads TGTGCCAGCAGGGAGAATACAGGGCTCCCCCTATTCTTC. This sequence encodes CASRENTGLPLFF.

The chain links TRBV6-6 to TRBJ1-5; 9 bases agree with TRBD1. V lost 5 bases to trimming and J lost 0 bases; unmatched junction nucleotides: 14. The CDR3 totals 19 residues. Germline V gives CDR1 MNHNY, CDR2 SVGAGI (reference sequence). In DNA, the CDR3 is TGTGCCAGCAGTCCACCCGGGACAGGGTACCCATATAGCAATCAGCCCCAGCATTTT. This sequence encodes CASSPPGTGYPYSNQPQHF.

This clone was recorded a few times. The chain is built from TRBV11-2 and TRBJ2-3; 7 bases fit TRBD2. V was clipped by 5 bases and J by 3 bases; unmatched bases: 8. The CDR3 covers 15 residues. CDR1 and CDR2 from the germline V gene are SGHAT and FQNNGV. For the CDR3, the DNA is TGTGCCAGCAGCCCACGGGCGGGGGAGACAGATACGCAGTATTTT. Translation gives CASSPRAGETDTQYF.